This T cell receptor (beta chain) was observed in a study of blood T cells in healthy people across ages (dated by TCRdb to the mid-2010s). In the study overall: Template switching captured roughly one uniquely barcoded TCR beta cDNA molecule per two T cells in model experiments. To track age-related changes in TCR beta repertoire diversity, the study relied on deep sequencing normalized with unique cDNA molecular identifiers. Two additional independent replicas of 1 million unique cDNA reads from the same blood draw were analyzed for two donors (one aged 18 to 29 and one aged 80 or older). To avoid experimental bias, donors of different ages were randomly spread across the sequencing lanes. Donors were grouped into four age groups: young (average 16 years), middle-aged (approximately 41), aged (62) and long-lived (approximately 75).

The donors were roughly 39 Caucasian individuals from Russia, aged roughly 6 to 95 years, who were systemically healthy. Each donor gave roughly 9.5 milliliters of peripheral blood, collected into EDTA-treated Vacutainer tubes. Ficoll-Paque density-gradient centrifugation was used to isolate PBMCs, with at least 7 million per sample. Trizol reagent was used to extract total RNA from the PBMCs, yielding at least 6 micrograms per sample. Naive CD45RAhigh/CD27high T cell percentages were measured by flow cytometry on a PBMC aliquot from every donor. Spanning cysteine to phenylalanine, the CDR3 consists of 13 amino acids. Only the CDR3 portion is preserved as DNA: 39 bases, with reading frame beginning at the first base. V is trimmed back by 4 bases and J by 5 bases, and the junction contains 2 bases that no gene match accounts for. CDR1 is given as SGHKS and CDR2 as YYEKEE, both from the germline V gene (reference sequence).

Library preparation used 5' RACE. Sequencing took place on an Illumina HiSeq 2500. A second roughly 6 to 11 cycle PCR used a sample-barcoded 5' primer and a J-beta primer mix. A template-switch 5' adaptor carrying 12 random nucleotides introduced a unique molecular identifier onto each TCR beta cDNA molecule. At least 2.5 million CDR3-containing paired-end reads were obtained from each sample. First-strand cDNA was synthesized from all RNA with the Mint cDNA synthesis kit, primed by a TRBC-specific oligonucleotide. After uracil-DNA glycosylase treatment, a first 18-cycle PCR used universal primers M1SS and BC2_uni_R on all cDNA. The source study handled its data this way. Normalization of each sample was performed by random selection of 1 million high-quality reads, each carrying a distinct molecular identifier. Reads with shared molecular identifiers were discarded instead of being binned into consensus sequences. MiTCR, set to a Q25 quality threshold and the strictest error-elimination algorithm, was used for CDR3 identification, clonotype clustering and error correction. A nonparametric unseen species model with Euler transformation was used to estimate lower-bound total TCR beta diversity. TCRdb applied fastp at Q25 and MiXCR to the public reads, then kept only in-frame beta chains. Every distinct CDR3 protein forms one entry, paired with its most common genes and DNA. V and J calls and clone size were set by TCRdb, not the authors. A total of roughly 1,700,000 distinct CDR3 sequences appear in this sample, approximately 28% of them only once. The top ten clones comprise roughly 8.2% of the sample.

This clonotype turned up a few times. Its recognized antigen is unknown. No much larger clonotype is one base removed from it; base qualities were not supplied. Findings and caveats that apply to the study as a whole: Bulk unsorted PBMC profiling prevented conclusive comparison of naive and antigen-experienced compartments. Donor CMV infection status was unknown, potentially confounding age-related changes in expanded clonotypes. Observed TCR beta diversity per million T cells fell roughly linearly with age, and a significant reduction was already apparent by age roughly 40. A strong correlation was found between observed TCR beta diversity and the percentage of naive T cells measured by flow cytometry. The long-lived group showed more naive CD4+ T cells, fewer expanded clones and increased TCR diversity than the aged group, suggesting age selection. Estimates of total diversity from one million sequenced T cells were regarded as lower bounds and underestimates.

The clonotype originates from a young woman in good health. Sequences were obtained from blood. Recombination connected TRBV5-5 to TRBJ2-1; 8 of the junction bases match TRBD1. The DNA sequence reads TGTGCCAGCAGCCAGACAGGGGACAATGAGCAGTTCTTC. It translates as CASSQTGDNEQFF.